This TCR beta chain originates from a study of T cell repertoires in cytomegalovirus infection. MiXCR was run by TCRdb on the reads, yielding one entry per CDR3 protein. This sample yields hundreds of thousands of distinct CDR3 sequences, of which more than 30% are seen a single time; roughly 17% belongs to the top ten. This CDR3 spans 13 amino acids. Germline-derived CDR1 and CDR2 are SGHVS and FNYEAQ. V lost 5 bases to trimming and J lost 10 bases; unmatched junction nucleotides: 9. Details on this clonotype: The antigen remains undetermined.

The chain has TRBV7-6 and TRBJ2-3; 7 positions match TRBD2. Sample: cultured PBMCs, taken from culture after CMV antigen stimulation. The TCR comes from a human donor in good health (CMV status not recorded). Some clones in this sample may be carry-over from other donors' samples. The CDR3 here is CASSPPGTSAQYF. In DNA, the CDR3 is TGTGCCAGCAGCCCCCCCGGCACTAGCGCGCAGTATTTT. Complete variable domain (other parts from reference TRBV7-6 and TRBJ2-3): GAGVSQSPRYKVTKRGQDVALRCDPISGHVSLYWYRQALGQGPEFLTYFNYEAQQDKSGLPNDRFSAERPEGSISTLTIQRTEQRDSAMYRCASSPPGTSAQYFGPGTRLTVL.